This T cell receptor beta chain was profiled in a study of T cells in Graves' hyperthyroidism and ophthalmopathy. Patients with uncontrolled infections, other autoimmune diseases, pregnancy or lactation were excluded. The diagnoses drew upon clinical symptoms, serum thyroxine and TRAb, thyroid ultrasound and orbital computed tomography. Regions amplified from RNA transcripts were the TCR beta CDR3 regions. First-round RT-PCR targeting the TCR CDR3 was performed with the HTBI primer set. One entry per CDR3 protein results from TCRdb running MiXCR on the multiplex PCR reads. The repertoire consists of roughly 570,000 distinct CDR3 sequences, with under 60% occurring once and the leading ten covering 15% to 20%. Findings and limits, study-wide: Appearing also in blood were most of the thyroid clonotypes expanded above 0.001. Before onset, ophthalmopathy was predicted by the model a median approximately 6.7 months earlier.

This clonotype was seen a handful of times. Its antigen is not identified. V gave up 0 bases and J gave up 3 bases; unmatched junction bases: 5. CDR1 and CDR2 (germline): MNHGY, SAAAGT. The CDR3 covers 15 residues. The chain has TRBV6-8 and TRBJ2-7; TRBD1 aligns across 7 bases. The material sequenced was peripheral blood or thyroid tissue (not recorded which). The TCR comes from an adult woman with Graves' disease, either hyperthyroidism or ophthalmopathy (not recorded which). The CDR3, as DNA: TGTGCCAGCAGTTACTCGGGCCAGGGGGTCTACGAGCAGTACTTC. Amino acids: CASSYSGQGVYEQYF.